The next 29 T cell receptor beta chains were all read from a single sample in a study of blood T cell repertoires in COVID-19. The table came from immunoSEQ multiplex PCR; TCRdb's copy has only in-frame clones and leaves some out. The table shows around 330,000 clones, with about nine tenths occurring only once. What was sequenced was PBMCs or T cells enriched from blood (not recorded which). Receptors originate from a man in his fifties or sixties who had recovered from COVID-19.

The chain recombines TRBV6-2 or TRBV6-3 with TRBJ2-7; 7 bases map to TRBD2. Germline CDR1 is MNHEY and CDR2 is SVGEGT. The CDR3 sequence is 17 residues long. V shed 4 bases and J 2 bases; nucleotides not matched to a gene: 14. The CDR3: CASSFSVPGGPTYEQYF. CDR3 coding DNA: TGTGCCAGCAGTTTTTCGGTCCCGGGAGGCCCCACCTACGAGCAGTACTTC.

This clone was counted once. The V gene is TRBV4-1, the J gene TRBJ2-4; the D is unclear. CDR3 size: 18 residues. Germline-derived CDR1 and CDR2 are MGHRA and YSYEKL. V was trimmed by 5 bases and J by 0 bases, leaving 20 bases between them. CDR3 region: CASSYGLVVGRAKNIQYF. For the CDR3, the DNA is TGCGCCAGCAGCTACGGCCTAGTAGTGGGTCGAGCCAAAAACATTCAGTACTTC.

J is TRBJ2-4 and V is TRBV28; 8 bases fit TRBD1. CDR1 and CDR2 from the germline V gene are MDHEN and SYDVKM. The CDR3 covers 17 residues. After removal of 4 bases from V and 1 base from J, the junction contained 9 bases not matched to a gene. The CDR3 nucleotides read TGTGCCAGCAGTTCTCCAGGGGGCCCTATGGCCAAAAACATTCAGTACTTC. Translating it yields CASSSPGGPMAKNIQYF.

The J gene is TRBJ2-1, the V gene TRBV7-9, with TRBD2 matching over 8 bases. The CDR3 runs to 16 residues. Germline V CDR1 and CDR2: SEHNR, FQNEAQ (reference sequence). Unmatched junction bases numbered 7, after V lost 1 base and J lost 5 bases. The chain's CDR3 is CASSLVVTSAHNEQFF. The DNA for the CDR3 is TGTGCCAGCAGCTTAGTCGTGACTAGCGCCCACAATGAGCAGTTCTTC.

The rearrangement links TRBV5-1 to TRBJ2-7; perhaps TRBD2 as D (5 bases). Germline V gene sequence: CDR1 SGHRS, CDR2 YFSETQ. With 0 bases removed from V and 7 bases from J, the gap between germline ends came to 17 bases. The CDR3 sequence is 15 residues long. The CDR3 nucleotides are TGCGCCAGCAGCTTGGACACTAGGGATTCGGGGGAGCAGTACTTC. Its protein product is CASSLDTRDSGEQYF. The whole variable domain, remainder taken from reference TRBV5-1 and TRBJ2-7, is KAGVTQTPRYLIKTRGQQVTLSCSPISGHRSVSWYQQTPGQGLQFLFEYFSETQRNKGNFPGRFSGRQFSNSRSEMNVSTLELGDSALYLCASSLDTRDSGEQYFGPGTRLTVT.

Notes on this clone: Other DNA variants within this sample encode the same CDR3. This rearrangement joins TRBV6-2 or TRBV6-3 to TRBJ2-1; maybe TRBD2 (5 bases). The CDR3 sequence is 13 residues long. Between the trimmed V and J ends, which lost 4 bases and 7 bases, there was a span of 11 bases. Germline CDR1 and CDR2: MNHEY and SVGEGT. The CDR3: CASSSQRRNEQFF. For the CDR3, the DNA is TGTGCCAGCAGTTCTCAGCGGCGGAATGAGCAGTTCTTC.

The chain links TRBV5-1 to TRBJ2-3, with D maybe TRBD1 (6 bases). This CDR3 comprises 15 residues. Germline CDR1 SGHRS, CDR2 YFSETQ. V was pared by 4 bases and J by 0 bases, with 12 bases between. CDR3 nucleotides: TGCGCCAGCAGCCCGAGAGGGGGTAGCACAGATACGCAGTATTTT. Encoded protein: CASSPRGGSTDTQYF.

The rearrangement uses TRBV3-1 (or the pseudogene TRBV3-2) and TRBJ2-2; TRBD1 agrees at 9 bases. In germline, CDR1 is LGHDT, CDR2 YNNKEL (reference sequence). CDR3 length: 15 amino acids. The V gene end was trimmed by 6 bases and the J gene end by 4 bases; junction bases not matched to a gene: 6. The CDR3 spells CASSLGDRVTGELFF. The DNA of the CDR3 is TGTGCCAGCAGTCTGGGGGACAGGGTCACCGGGGAGCTGTTTTTT.

The chain joins TRBV7-9 to TRBJ2-7, with D perhaps TRBD2 (5 bases). Trimming took off 5 bases at V and 3 bases at J, with 11 bases between the two ends. The CDR3 runs to 13 residues. Per the germline V gene, CDR1 is SEHNR and CDR2 is FQNEAQ (reference sequence). CDR3: CASSLEVVYEQYF. The CDR3 nucleotides are TGTGCCAGCAGCCTGGAGGTGGTCTACGAGCAGTACTTC.

The rearrangement joins TRBV7-2 to TRBJ1-2; 10 bases match TRBD1. This CDR3 comprises 14 residues. J gave up 3 bases and V 5 bases, and 3 bases lay outside the gene matches. Germline CDR1 is SGHTA and CDR2 is FQGNSA. In DNA form, the CDR3 reads TGTGCCAGCAGCAGAGGACAGGGGGACTATGGCTACACCTTC. Its translation is CASSRGQGDYGYTF.

The V and J genes are TRBV27 and TRBJ2-3; maybe TRBD1 (7 bases). Germline assignment: CDR1 MNHEY and CDR2 SMNVEV (reference sequence). The V end lost 0 bases, the J end lost 5 bases, and 21 bases lay between the germline ends. This CDR3 has 18 amino acids. The CDR3 here is CASSLSANLRGRGDTQYF. The CDR3 DNA is TGTGCCAGCAGTTTATCCGCAAATTTGAGGGGGCGGGGAGATACGCAGTATTTT.

This clone was seen just once. This chain joins TRBV24-1 and TRBJ2-1, with D maybe TRBD1 (6 bases). Trimming pared 5 bases from V and 8 bases from J, leaving 15 bases between. CDR1 KGHDR and CDR2 SFDVKD come from the germline V gene. The CDR3 runs 14 residues. This CDR3 reads CATSGLTGSDEQFF. CDR3 in DNA: TGTGCCACCAGTGGTCTTACAGGGAGCGATGAGCAGTTCTTC.

The chain recombines TRBV3-1 (or the pseudogene TRBV3-2) with TRBJ2-3; D not resolved. CDR1 and CDR2 (germline): LGHDT, YNNKEL (reference sequence). This CDR3 is 11 amino acids long. Trimming shortened V by 6 bases and J by 6 bases, and 7 bases separated the two germline ends. The CDR3 DNA reads TGTGCCAGCAGATACGGGGATACGCAGTATTTT. This translates into CASRYGDTQYF.

The chain is built from TRBV5-1 and TRBJ2-7; 10 bases map to TRBD1. V lost 4 bases and J lost 0; bases outside the gene matches: 4. The CDR3 is 15 residues long. Germline V gene lookup returns CDR1 SGHRS and CDR2 YFSETQ. CDR3 DNA sequence: TGCGCCAGCAGCAACCGGGACAGGGGCTCCTACGAGCAGTACTTC. This encodes CASSNRDRGSYEQYF.

The chain combines TRBV4-1 with TRBJ2-7; 11 nucleotides match TRBD2. The germline CDR1 and CDR2 sequences are MGHRA and YSYEKL. The CDR3 sequence is 17 residues long. With V trimmed by 0 bases and J by 3 bases, 7 bases remained unmatched. This CDR3 reads CASSQEGGLAVNYEQYF. The CDR3 DNA is TGCGCCAGCAGCCAAGAGGGGGGACTAGCGGTAAACTACGAGCAGTACTTC.

This clone appeared a single time. The chain links TRBV4-2 to TRBJ2-1, with D possibly TRBD2 on 6 matching bases. From germline, CDR1 is LGHNA and CDR2 YNFKEQ. V was clipped by 4 bases and J by 0 bases, with 13 bases between them. The CDR3 extends over 16 amino acids. This CDR3 reads CASSPPGDFSYNEQFF. Here the CDR3 DNA reads TGTGCCAGCAGCCCCCCGGGGGATTTCTCCTACAATGAGCAGTTCTTC.

This sequence joins TRBV3-1 (or the pseudogene TRBV3-2) and TRBJ2-3, with D possibly being TRBD2 (6 bases). The germline CDR1 and CDR2 sequences are LGHDT and YNNKEL (reference sequence). V was pared by 1 base and J by 5 bases, with 25 bases between. This CDR3 spans 19 amino acids. CDR3 region: CASSQVISDRTTPRDTQYF. CDR3 coding DNA: TGTGCCAGCAGCCAAGTAATTTCCGATCGGACTACCCCGCGAGATACGCAGTATTTT.

V is TRBV5-1 and J is TRBJ1-5, with TRBD1 as a possible D gene (6 bases). Trimming shortened V by 6 bases and J by 6 bases, and 16 bases separated the two germline ends. This CDR3 is 14 amino acids long. The V gene's germline CDR1 is SGHRS and CDR2 YFSETQ. The CDR3 loop is CASTAEGGGQPQHF. The CDR3 DNA follows: TGCGCCAGCACTGCTGAAGGGGGGGGTCAGCCCCAGCATTTT.

V usage is TRBV29-1 and J usage is TRBJ1-4; 9 bases are shared with TRBD1. The J segment lost 6 bases and the V segment lost 6 bases, leaving 2 bases of the junction unmatched. This CDR3 comprises 12 residues. CDR1 is SQVTM and CDR2 is ANQGSEA in the germline V gene. CDR3 nucleotide sequence: TGCAGCGTAACAGGGGGCGATGAAAAACTGTTTTTT. It yields the protein CSVTGGDEKLFF.

The genes are TRBV15 and TRBJ2-7, with D perhaps TRBD2 (5 bases). CDR1 is LNHNV and CDR2 is YYDKDF in the germline V gene (reference sequence). CDR3 size: 17 residues. The V gene lost 5 bases and the J gene lost 0 bases, with 20 bases spanning the gap. CDR3 amino acids: CATSRARTGLSSYEQYF. The CDR3, as DNA: TGTGCCACCAGCCGAGCCCGCACCGGACTTTCCTCCTACGAGCAGTACTTC.

This CDR3 reads CASSLVWGSNQPQHF. The CDR3 region has the DNA TGTGCCAGCAGCTTAGTGTGGGGCAGCAATCAGCCCCAGCATTTT. This chain connects TRBV7-8 to TRBJ1-5; TRBD1 is a possible D gene (5 bases). This CDR3 has 15 residues. V gave up 1 base and J gave up 1 base, with 8 bases separating them. CDR1 is SGHVS, CDR2 FQNEAQ, per germline.

This sequence joins TRBV13 and TRBJ1-2; D call uncertain. Per germline, CDR1 PRHDT and CDR2 FYEKMQ (reference sequence). The V gene lost 5 bases and the J gene lost 4 bases, with 17 bases spanning the gap. The CDR3 has 15 amino acids. DNA for the CDR3: TGTGCCAGCAGCACGCGGGCCATGGGGTCCTATGGCTACACCTTC. Protein product: CASSTRAMGSYGYTF.

V is TRBV7-2 and J is TRBJ2-1; no definite D call. The germline CDR1 and CDR2 sequences are SGHTA and FQGNSA. Between the trimmed V and J ends, which lost 4 bases and 0 bases, there was a span of 10 bases. CDR3 size: 15 residues. CDR3 residues: CASSSQTSSYNEQFF. The CDR3 nucleotides are TGTGCCAGCAGCTCACAGACCAGCTCCTACAATGAGCAGTTCTTC.

DNA for the CDR3: TGTGCCAGTAGTATAGACCACCCTTCCCTAGTCGATGAGCAGTTCTTC. Translated, it gives CASSIDHPSLVDEQFF. The gene calls are TRBV19 and TRBJ2-1; D is uncertain. The germline CDR1 and CDR2 sequences are LNHDA and SQIVND (reference sequence). This CDR3 is 16 amino acids long. V was pared by 0 bases and J by 8 bases, with 17 bases between.

This rearrangement joins TRBV2 to TRBJ1-2; no clear D gene. Trimming removed 5 bases at V and 8 bases at J, with 15 bases between. Germline V lookup: CDR1 SNHLY, CDR2 FYNNEI. This CDR3 is 13 amino acids long. In nucleotides, the CDR3 is TGTGCCAGCAGTAGGAAGACGGAGGACGGCTACACCTTC. This translates into CASSRKTEDGYTF.

The chain couples TRBV6-4 to TRBJ2-3; 7 bases align to TRBD1. V was pared by 6 bases and J by 2 bases, with 5 bases of the junction left unmatched. The CDR3 totals 14 residues. Germline lookup yields CDR1 MRHNA and CDR2 SNTAGT. CDR3 loop: CASRGGVNTDTQYF. The CDR3 DNA reads TGTGCCAGCAGAGGGGGCGTGAACACAGATACGCAGTATTTT.

J is TRBJ2-1 and V is TRBV11-2, with D uncertain. This CDR3 has 17 amino acids. Germline V gene data show CDR1 as SGHAT and CDR2 as FQNNGV. With 4 bases removed from V and 0 bases from J, the gap between germline ends came to 16 bases. CDR3: CASSSTARLSSYNEQFF. In DNA form, the CDR3 reads TGTGCCAGCAGCTCCACGGCTAGGCTGAGCTCCTACAATGAGCAGTTCTTC.

The CDR3, as DNA: TGTGCCAGCAGCAAAGAACAACGAGGATCCTACGAGCAGTACTTC. Translated, it gives CASSKEQRGSYEQYF. The V call is TRBV21-1, the J call TRBJ2-7; the table calls TRBD2, which could not be checked here. TRBV21-1 is shown as a pseudogene. This CDR3 has 15 residues.

V is TRBV6-5 and J is TRBJ2-7, with 8 nucleotides matching TRBD1. From germline, CDR1 is MNHEY and CDR2 SVGAGI. The length of the CDR3 is 14 residues. The junction had 6 bases not matched to a gene; V was cut back by 6 bases and J by 2 bases. In nucleotides, the CDR3 is TGTGCCAGCAGGGGCAGGGGGCTCGCCTACGAGCAGTACTTC. It encodes CASRGRGLAYEQYF.